These 7 T cell receptor beta chains originate from one sample sequenced in a study of blood T cell repertoires in COVID-19. Sequenced by immunoSEQ multiplex PCR; TCRdb stores in-frame clones only, minus some. Here the sample spans a few hundred thousand clones, 86% being singletons. The material sequenced was PBMCs or T cells enriched from blood (not recorded which). These receptors originate from a woman between 25 and 40 years old who had been exposed to COVID-19.

This clone was found once. This chain links TRBV30 with TRBJ2-5, with 12 bases fitting TRBD2. In germline, CDR1 is GTSNPN, CDR2 SVGIG (reference sequence). With V trimmed by 4 bases and J by 5 bases, 14 bases remained unmatched. The CDR3 consists of 17 residues. The CDR3 here is CAWTGSSGGGRVETQYF. The CDR3 DNA reads as TGTGCCTGGACTGGGTCTAGCGGGGGGGGTCGGGTTGAGACCCAGTACTTC.

The chain couples TRBV14 to TRBJ1-2; TRBD1 matches at 8 bases. Germline-derived CDR1 and CDR2 are SGHDN and FVKESK. The CDR3 has 15 residues. With 4 bases clipped from V and 3 bases from J, the junction kept 7 bases outside the gene matches. CDR3: CASSPRTGMDYGYTF. CDR3 sequence (DNA): TGTGCCAGCAGCCCTCGGACAGGGATGGACTATGGCTACACCTTC. The whole variable domain, remainder taken from reference TRBV14 and TRBJ1-2, is EAGVTQFPSHSVIEKGQTVTLRCDPISGHDNLYWYRRVMGKEIKFLLHFVKESKQDESGMPNNRFLAERTGGTYSTLKVQPAELEDSGVYFCASSPRTGMDYGYTFGSGTRLTVV.

The CDR3 spells CASSLLGQSYNEQFF. In nucleotides, the CDR3 is TGTGCCAGCAGCTTACTAGGACAGTCCTACAATGAGCAGTTCTTC. J is TRBJ2-1 and V is TRBV7-3; TRBD1 is a possible D gene (6 bases). Germline-derived CDR1 and CDR2 are SGHTA and FQGTGA. V was shortened by 2 bases and J by 1 base, with 9 bases between the two germline ends. This CDR3 has 15 amino acids.

V usage is TRBV7-9 and J usage is TRBJ1-1; a weak D match, TRBD1 (6 bases). CDR3 length equals 14 residues. Germline V gene lookup returns CDR1 SEHNR and CDR2 FQNEAQ (reference sequence). V gave up 5 bases and J gave up 1 base, with 11 bases separating them. The CDR3 DNA reads TGTGCCAGCAGCCCGGACAGCAGGAACACTGAAGCTTTCTTT. Its protein is CASSPDSRNTEAFF.

This chain links TRBV24-1 with TRBJ2-2, with TRBD1 matching 7 bases. V lost 4 bases, J lost 1 base, and 2 bases stayed unmatched. Germline-derived CDR1 and CDR2 are KGHDR and SFDVKD. CDR3 length: 15 amino acids. The CDR3 loop reads CATSERTGNTGELFF. The CDR3, as DNA: TGTGCCACCAGTGAACGGACAGGGAACACCGGGGAGCTGTTTTTT.

The gene calls are TRBV5-5 and TRBJ2-5; D might be TRBD2 (5 bases). This CDR3 contains 14 residues. Trimming shortened V by 4 bases and J by 1 base, and 11 bases separated the two germline ends. The germline CDR1 and CDR2 sequences are SGHKS and YYEKEE (reference sequence). CDR3 amino acids: CASSLRVRQETQYF. CDR3 DNA sequence: TGTGCCAGCAGCCTGCGGGTTCGCCAAGAGACCCAGTACTTC.

The V and J genes are TRBV29-1 and TRBJ1-2; tentative D call: TRBD1 (6 bases). Germline lookup yields CDR1 SQVTM and CDR2 ANQGSEA. V dropped 6 bases and J dropped 3 bases, with 17 bases sitting between them. The CDR3 contains 14 residues. CDR3 DNA: TGCAGCGTACACAGGAGAACAGGGTACTATGGCTACACCTTC. Translating it yields CSVHRRTGYYGYTF.